Sequencing of this T cell receptor (beta chain) was carried out in a study of beta chain features in type 1 diabetes. Study conclusions and caveats: Among patients, naive, central memory and Treg TCRB repertoires appeared more similar than among healthy donors. Shorter TCRB CDR3s, moderately but significantly so, were found in Type 1 diabetes patients in all four CD4+ subsets.

This clone was counted ten times or more. Its antigen is unidentified. Other nucleotide sequences in the sample specify the same CDR3. Sorting of CD4+ naive, central memory, regulatory and stem cell-like memory cells was performed via CD45RO/CCR7/CD25/CD127/CD95/CD27. The purity of all sorted populations exceeded 98%. Expressed TCRB transcripts were sequenced because the entire RNA isolate underwent reverse transcription. TCRdb's table, derived via immunoSEQ multiplex PCR, lists solely in-frame clones and lacks some. The data hold over 300,000 clones, with over 7% observed a single time. This sequence originates from a man aged 25-40 years with type 1 diabetes. Sequencing was done on a sample of central memory CD4+ T cells from blood.

CDR3 loop: CASSLRTASYEQYF. The DNA of the CDR3 is TGTGCCAGCAGCCTCCGGACAGCCTCCTACGAGCAGTACTTC. The chain uses TRBV7-9 and TRBJ2-7, with D perhaps TRBD1 (6 bases). The ends were cut back, 5 bases at V and 0 bases at J, with 11 bases in the middle. Germline CDR1 is SEHNR and CDR2 is FQNEAQ (reference sequence). CDR3 length equals 14 residues.